These T cell receptor beta chains were read from a single sample in a study of vaccination effects on CD4 cells after COVID-19. No antigen is known for these receptors. The repertoire was sequenced with immunoSEQ multiplex PCR; TCRdb's copy has only in-frame clones and lacks some. The table lists tens of thousands of clones, roughly four fifths of them singletons, with roughly 1.7% in the top ten. The material sequenced was CD4+ T cells from PBMCs cultured with HCoV-229E spike peptides, taken before COVID-19 vaccination. The receptors shown here come from a human donor who received a COVID-19 vaccine. CDR3s include the opening cysteine and the closing phenylalanine or tryptophan. A D gene is named only where the DNA matches it firmly. Some rows mark clone size as missing; the rest say once, few, many or name a class of expanded clone.

TRBV7-3	TRBJ2-1	.	.	TGTGCCAGCAGCTTAATTGCCGGCAATGAGCAGTTCTTC	CASSLIAGNEQFF
TRBV24-1	TRBJ2-5	TRBD2	.	TGTGCCACCAGTGATCCGACTAGCGGGGAGACCCAGTACTTC	CATSDPTSGETQYF
TRBV5-1	TRBJ1-1	.	.	TGCGCCAGCAGCTGGGATCTGAACACTGAAGCTTTCTTT	CASSWDLNTEAFF
TRBV15	TRBJ1-1	.	.	TGTGCCACCAGCAGAGATGGCAGGGAGAACACTGAAGCTTTCTTT	CATSRDGRENTEAFF
TRBV2	TRBJ1-6	.	.	TGTGCCAGCATCCTACCGGGGGGGAAGAATTCACCCCTCCACTTT	CASILPGGKNSPLHF
TRBV9	TRBJ2-3	TRBD2	few	TGTGCCAGCAGCGTAGGGACTAGCGGGGGGATAGATACGCAGTATTTT	CASSVGTSGGIDTQYF
TRBV25-1	TRBJ1-4	.	.	TGTGCCAGCAGTTTCGGATCAACTAATGAAAAACTGTTTTTT	CASSFGSTNEKLFF
TRBV5-4	TRBJ2-5	TRBD1	few	TGTGCCAGCAGCTTCTCTACAGGGGGGGAGACCCAGTACTTC	CASSFSTGGETQYF
TRBV27	TRBJ1-4	.	.	TGTGCCAGCAGGTCGTACAGATTATCAACTAATGAAAAACTGTTTTTT	CASRSYRLSTNEKLFF
TRBV6-2/TRBV6-3	TRBJ1-4	.	.	TGTGCCAGCAGTTACGTCAGGGGAGCCGAAAAACTGTTTTTT	CASSYVRGAEKLFF
TRBV24-1	TRBJ2-3	TRBD2	.	TGTGCCACCAGTGATCCAAGCGGGGCCAGCACAGATACGCAGTATTTT	CATSDPSGASTDTQYF
TRBV30	TRBJ1-1	.	.	TGTGCCTGGAGTAGACAAGGCGTGACTGAAGCTTTCTTT	CAWSRQGVTEAFF
TRBV2	TRBJ2-1	.	.	TGTGCCAGCATCCAAAGCAGGTACTACAATGAGCAGTTCTTC	CASIQSRYYNEQFF
TRBV11-3	TRBJ1-6	TRBD1	.	TGTGCCAGCAGCTTAGATGGGACAGGGAGAGATAATTCACCCCTCCACTTT	CASSLDGTGRDNSPLHF
TRBV4-3	TRBJ1-5	.	.	TGCGCCAGCAGCCAAGACGGCAATCAGCCCCAGCATTTT	CASSQDGNQPQHF
TRBV7-2	TRBJ2-1	TRBD2	.	TGTGCCAGCAGCCCTAGCGGGGGTGGATACAATGAGCAGTTCTTC	CASSPSGGGYNEQFF
TRBV5-5	TRBJ1-5	TRBD1	.	TGTGCCAGCAGCCGGACAGGGGATCAGCCCCAGCATTTT	CASSRTGDQPQHF
TRBV24-1	TRBJ1-3	.	.	TGTGCCACCAGTGATTCAGCTGGCCCTGGAAACACCATATATTTT	CATSDSAGPGNTIYF
TRBV14	TRBJ1-2	.	.	TGTGCCAGCAGCCAGTATGGGAAGAACTATGGCTACACCTTC	CASSQYGKNYGYTF
TRBV10-2	TRBJ1-4	.	.	TGCGCCGCCGCCACAGGGTTTATCCCTAATGAAAAACTGTTTTTT	CAAATGFIPNEKLFF
TRBV7-3	TRBJ2-5	.	.	TGTGCCAGCAGCCACGGGGGGCCGGAGACCCAGTACTTC	CASSHGGPETQYF
TRBV14	TRBJ2-3	TRBD1	few	TGTGCCAGCAGGCGGACAGGGAGCACAGATACGCAGTATTTT	CASRRTGSTDTQYF
TRBV30	TRBJ2-3	.	once	TGTGCCTGGAGTGTACTTTCTGGAGGCACAGATACGCAGTATTTT	CAWSVLSGGTDTQYF
TRBV28	TRBJ1-1	TRBD1	.	TGTGCCAGCTATCAGTTTCAGGGGGGAGCTTTCTTT	CASYQFQGGAFF
TRBV9	TRBJ2-1	.	.	TGTGCCAGCAGCGTAGATAGACAGCCCTCCTACAATGAGCAGTTCTTC	CASSVDRQPSYNEQFF
TRBV5-1	TRBJ2-3	.	.	TGCGCCAGCAGCTTTGGGACATCCGGGGGTGATACGCAGTATTTT	CASSFGTSGGDTQYF
TRBV12-3/TRBV12-4	TRBJ2-3	.	few	TGTGCCAGCAGTTTTAGCACAGATACGCAGTATTTT	CASSFSTDTQYF
TRBV5-4	TRBJ2-1	TRBD2	.	TGTGCCAGCAGCTTAGGACTAGCGGGGAACAATGAGCAGTTCTTC	CASSLGLAGNNEQFF
TRBV24-1	TRBJ2-1	TRBD1	once	TGTGCCACCAGTCAGCGCAGGGGGCTGACGCATGAGCAGTTCTTC	CATSQRRGLTHEQFF
TRBV6-5	TRBJ2-4	.	.	TGTGCCAGCAGCCCAGGAAATTGGGACATTCAGTACTTC	CASSPGNWDIQYF
TRBV5-6	TRBJ1-2	.	few	TGTGCCAGCAGCAACCAGGGCGTCTATGGCTACACCTTC	CASSNQGVYGYTF
TRBV9	TRBJ1-3	.	.	TGTGCCAGCAGCCGAGGTGGGGGGGCTGGAAACACCATATATTTT	CASSRGGGAGNTIYF
TRBV24-1	TRBJ1-2	.	.	TGTGCCACCAGTGCGGGGCGGAATGGCTACACCTTC	CATSAGRNGYTF
TRBV19	TRBJ2-1	TRBD2	few	TGTGCCAGTAGTATCCGGACTAGTTCCAATGAGCAGTTCTTC	CASSIRTSSNEQFF
TRBV6-2/TRBV6-3	TRBJ2-2	.	.	TGTGCCAGCAGTTACTCGAGGGTTTACACCGCCGGGGAGCTGTTTTTT	CASSYSRVYTAGELFF
TRBV30	TRBJ2-1	TRBD1	.	TGTGCCTGGAGCCAAGGGGGACAGGGGTTACCAGATGAGCAGTTCTTC	CAWSQGGQGLPDEQFF
TRBV6-6	TRBJ1-5	.	.	TGTGCCAGCAGTTACACCAATAATCAGCCCCAGCATTTT	CASSYTNNQPQHF
TRBV5-5	TRBJ1-1	TRBD1	.	TGTGCCAGCAGCTGGGGACAGTCGAACACTGAAGCTTTCTTT	CASSWGQSNTEAFF
TRBV18	TRBJ2-5	TRBD1	.	TGTGCCAGCGCGCAGGGGGCTGGAGAGACCCAGTACTTC	CASAQGAGETQYF
TRBV5-1	TRBJ1-3	.	.	TGCGCCAGCAGAAGTCACACGGAGGGAAACACCATATATTTT	CASRSHTEGNTIYF
TRBV4-2	TRBJ2-1	TRBD2	few	TGTGCCAGCAGCTACCGACTAGCGGGGGAATACAATGAGCAGTTCTTC	CASSYRLAGEYNEQFF
TRBV5-1	TRBJ2-5	.	.	TGCGCCAGCTCGGGGGACTCCGCGCAGACCCAGTACTTC	CASSGDSAQTQYF
TRBV7-3	TRBJ2-2	.	.	TGTGCCAGCAGCTTAAAGTCGTTTCCAGCGAACACCGGGGAGCTGTTTTTT	CASSLKSFPANTGELFF
TRBV7-2	TRBJ2-5	TRBD1	.	TGTGCCAGCAGCCTGGACAGGGGGGCAGAGACCCAGTACTTC	CASSLDRGAETQYF
TRBV5-1	TRBJ1-6	.	few	TGCGCCAGCAGCTTGGGGAAACAGGGACGGGCTTCACCCCTCCACTTT	CASSLGKQGRASPLHF
TRBV4-1	TRBJ2-1	TRBD1	.	TGCGCCAGCAGCCTACAGGGGGCGTATGAGCAGTTCTTC	CASSLQGAYEQFF
TRBV5-1	TRBJ1-4	TRBD1	once	TGCGCCAGTAGGACAGGAAACGACCCTAATGAAAAACTGTTTTTT	CASRTGNDPNEKLFF
TRBV4-3	TRBJ1-2	.	.	TGCGCCAGCAGCCACGGACGGTCTAACTATGGCTACACCTTC	CASSHGRSNYGYTF
TRBV2	TRBJ1-1	TRBD1	few	TGTGCCAGCCGAACAGGGACAGGCACTGAAGCTTTCTTT	CASRTGTGTEAFF
TRBV5-1	TRBJ1-1	TRBD1	few	TGCGCCAGCAGCTTGGCACAGGGGGCTGGCACTGAAGCTTTCTTT	CASSLAQGAGTEAFF
TRBV3-1/TRBV3-2	TRBJ2-3	TRBD1	.	TGTGCCAGCAGCCAAGACAGGGGGCAAACAGATACGCAGTATTTT	CASSQDRGQTDTQYF
TRBV30	TRBJ2-3	.	.	TGTGCCTGGACTTCTGACCTGCAAACAGATACGCAGTATTTT	CAWTSDLQTDTQYF
TRBV5-4	TRBJ2-3	TRBD1	few	TGTGCCAGCAGTTCGCTCTACAGGGGAACAGATACGCAGTATTTT	CASSSLYRGTDTQYF
TRBV28	TRBJ1-2	.	.	TGTGCCAGCAGTTTTCTGTTTGGGGAAAACTATGGCTACACCTTC	CASSFLFGENYGYTF
TRBV18	TRBJ2-3	.	few	TGTGCCAGCTCACCGGTTTTCACAGATACGCAGTATTTT	CASSPVFTDTQYF